A single T cell receptor beta chain is shown here with its context. The antigen remains unidentified. None of the donors, who were healthy HIV-negative adults, had recently had acute infections or vaccinations. Within Nashville, Tennessee resided all donors, each a Caucasian adult. The CD4+ fraction was divided into a CD45RA+ naive subset and a CD45RA-negative memory subset. The data were obtained in a study of shared clonotypes between healthy human individuals. Study findings and constraints: Naive subsets typically showed greater estimated richness than memory subsets.

Measured with immunoSEQ multiplex PCR; TCRdb has only the in-frame clones, and not every one. In the table there are approximately 1.5 million clones, approximately 98% of which are singletons. From germline, CDR1 is SGHTA and CDR2 FQGNSA. The CDR3 extends over 19 amino acids. V was trimmed by 2 bases and J by 1 base, leaving 18 bases between them. Sequences were obtained from naive CD4+ T cells sorted from blood. Sample subset: CD45RA+ positively selected. The rearrangement uses TRBV7-2 and TRBJ2-6; D gene unclear. The source of this sequence is a man aged 25 to 40 in good health. This CDR3 reads CASSLSPGRFFSGANVLTF. CDR3 in DNA: TGTGCCAGCAGCTTATCCCCAGGCCGTTTCTTTTCTGGGGCCAACGTCCTGACTTTC.